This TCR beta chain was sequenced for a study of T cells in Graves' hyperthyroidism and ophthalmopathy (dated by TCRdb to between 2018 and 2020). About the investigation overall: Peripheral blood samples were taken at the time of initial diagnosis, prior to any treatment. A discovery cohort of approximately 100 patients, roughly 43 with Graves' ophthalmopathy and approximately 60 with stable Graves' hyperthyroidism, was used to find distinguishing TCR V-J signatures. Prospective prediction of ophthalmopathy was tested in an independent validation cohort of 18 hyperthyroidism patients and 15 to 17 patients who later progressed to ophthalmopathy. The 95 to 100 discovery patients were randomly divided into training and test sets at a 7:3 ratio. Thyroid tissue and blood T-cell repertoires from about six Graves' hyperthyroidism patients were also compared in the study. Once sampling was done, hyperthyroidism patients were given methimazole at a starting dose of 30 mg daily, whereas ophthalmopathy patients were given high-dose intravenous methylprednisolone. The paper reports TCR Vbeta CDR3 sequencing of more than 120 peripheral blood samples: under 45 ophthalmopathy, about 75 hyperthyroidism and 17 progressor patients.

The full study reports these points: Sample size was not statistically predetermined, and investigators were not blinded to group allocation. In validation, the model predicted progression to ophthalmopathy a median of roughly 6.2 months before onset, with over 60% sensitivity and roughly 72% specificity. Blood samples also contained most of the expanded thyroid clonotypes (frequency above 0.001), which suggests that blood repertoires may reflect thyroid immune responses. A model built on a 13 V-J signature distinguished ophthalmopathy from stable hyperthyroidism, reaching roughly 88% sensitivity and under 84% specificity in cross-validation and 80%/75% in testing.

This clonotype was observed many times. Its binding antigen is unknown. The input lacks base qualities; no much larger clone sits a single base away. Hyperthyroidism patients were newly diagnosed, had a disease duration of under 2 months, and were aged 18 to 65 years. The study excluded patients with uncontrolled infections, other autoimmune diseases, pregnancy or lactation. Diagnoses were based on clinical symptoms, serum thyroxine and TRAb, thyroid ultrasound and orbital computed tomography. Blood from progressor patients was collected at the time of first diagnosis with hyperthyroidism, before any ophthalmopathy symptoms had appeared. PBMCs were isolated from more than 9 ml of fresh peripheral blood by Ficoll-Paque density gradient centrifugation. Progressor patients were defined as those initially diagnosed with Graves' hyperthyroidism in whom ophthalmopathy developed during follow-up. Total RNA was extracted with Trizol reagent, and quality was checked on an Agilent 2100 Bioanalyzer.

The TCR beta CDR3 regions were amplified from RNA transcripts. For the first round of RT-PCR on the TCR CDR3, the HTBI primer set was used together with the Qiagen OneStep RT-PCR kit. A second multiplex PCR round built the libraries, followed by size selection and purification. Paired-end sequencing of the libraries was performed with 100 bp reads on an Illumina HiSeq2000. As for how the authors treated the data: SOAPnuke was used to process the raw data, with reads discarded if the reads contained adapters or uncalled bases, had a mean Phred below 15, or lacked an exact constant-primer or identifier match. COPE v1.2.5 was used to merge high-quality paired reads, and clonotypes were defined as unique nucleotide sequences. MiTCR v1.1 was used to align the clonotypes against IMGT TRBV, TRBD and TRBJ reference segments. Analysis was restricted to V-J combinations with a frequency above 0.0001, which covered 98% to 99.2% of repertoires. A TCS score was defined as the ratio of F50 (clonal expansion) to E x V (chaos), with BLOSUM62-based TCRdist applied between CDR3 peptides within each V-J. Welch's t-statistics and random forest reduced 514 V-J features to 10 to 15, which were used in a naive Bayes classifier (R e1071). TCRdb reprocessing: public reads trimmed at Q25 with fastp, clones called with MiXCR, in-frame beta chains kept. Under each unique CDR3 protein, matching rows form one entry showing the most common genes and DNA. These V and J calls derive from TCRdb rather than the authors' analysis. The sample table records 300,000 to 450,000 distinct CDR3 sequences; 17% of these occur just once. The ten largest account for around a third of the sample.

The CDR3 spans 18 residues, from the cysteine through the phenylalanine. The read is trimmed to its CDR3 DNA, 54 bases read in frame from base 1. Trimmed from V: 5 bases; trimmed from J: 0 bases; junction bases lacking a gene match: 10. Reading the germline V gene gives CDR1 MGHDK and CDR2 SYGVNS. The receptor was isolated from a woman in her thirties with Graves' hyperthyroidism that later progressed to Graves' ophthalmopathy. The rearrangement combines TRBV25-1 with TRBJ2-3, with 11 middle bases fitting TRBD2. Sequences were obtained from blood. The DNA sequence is TGTGCCAGCAGTAACCCCGGAGCTAGCGGGAGGAGCACAGATACGCAGTATTTT. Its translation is CASSNPGASGRSTDTQYF.